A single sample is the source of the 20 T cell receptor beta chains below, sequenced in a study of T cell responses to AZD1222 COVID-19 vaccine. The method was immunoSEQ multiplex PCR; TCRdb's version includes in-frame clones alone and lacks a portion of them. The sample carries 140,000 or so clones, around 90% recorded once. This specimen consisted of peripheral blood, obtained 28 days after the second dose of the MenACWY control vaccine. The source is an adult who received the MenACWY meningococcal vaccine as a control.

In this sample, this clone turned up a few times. The chain's CDR3 is CASNPGTGGLGGNTIYF. As DNA, the CDR3 is TGTGCCAGCAATCCCGGGACAGGGGGTCTTGGGGGAAACACCATATATTTT. This rearrangement joins TRBV5-8 to TRBJ1-3; 11 bases map to TRBD1. CDR1 and CDR2 (germline): SGHTS, YDEGEE. The V segment lost 6 bases and the J segment 4 bases; nucleotides outside the gene matches: 12. CDR3 length: 17 amino acids.

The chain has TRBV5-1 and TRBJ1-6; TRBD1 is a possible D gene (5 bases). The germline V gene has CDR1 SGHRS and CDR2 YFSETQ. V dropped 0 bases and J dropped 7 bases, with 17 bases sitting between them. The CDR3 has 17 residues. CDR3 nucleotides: TGCGCCAGCAGCTTGGCCCAGGGACCGTTATCGAATTCACCCCTCCACTTT. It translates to CASSLAQGPLSNSPLHF.

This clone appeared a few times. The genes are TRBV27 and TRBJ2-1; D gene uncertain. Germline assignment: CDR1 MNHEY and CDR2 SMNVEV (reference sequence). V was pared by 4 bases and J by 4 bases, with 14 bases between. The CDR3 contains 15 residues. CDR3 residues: CASSSQKTVYNEQFF. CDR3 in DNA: TGTGCCAGCAGTTCCCAAAAAACAGTATACAATGAGCAGTTCTTC.

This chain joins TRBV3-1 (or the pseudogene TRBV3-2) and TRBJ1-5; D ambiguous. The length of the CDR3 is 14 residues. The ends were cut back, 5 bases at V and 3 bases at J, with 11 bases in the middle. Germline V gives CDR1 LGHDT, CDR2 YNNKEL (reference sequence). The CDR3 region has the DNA TGTGCCAGCAGCGAAAGGGCCCACAATCAGCCCCAGCATTTT. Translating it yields CASSERAHNQPQHF.

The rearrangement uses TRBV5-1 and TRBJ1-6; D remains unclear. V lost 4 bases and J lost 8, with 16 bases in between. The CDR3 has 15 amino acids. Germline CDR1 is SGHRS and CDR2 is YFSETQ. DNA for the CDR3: TGCGCCAGCAGCGACTCCGGGCCCGCCCATTCACCCCTCCACTTT. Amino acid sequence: CASSDSGPAHSPLHF.

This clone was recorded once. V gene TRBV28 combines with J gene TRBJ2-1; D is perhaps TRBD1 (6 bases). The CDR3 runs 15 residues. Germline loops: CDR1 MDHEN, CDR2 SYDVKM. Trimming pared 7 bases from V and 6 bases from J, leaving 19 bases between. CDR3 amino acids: CASNLRGNSINEQFF. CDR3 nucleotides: TGTGCCAGCAATCTCAGGGGAAACTCAATCAATGAGCAGTTCTTC.

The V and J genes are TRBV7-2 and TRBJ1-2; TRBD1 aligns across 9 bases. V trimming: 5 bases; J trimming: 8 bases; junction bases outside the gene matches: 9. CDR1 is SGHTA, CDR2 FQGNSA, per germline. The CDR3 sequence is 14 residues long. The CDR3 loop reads CASSALTGGRGYTF. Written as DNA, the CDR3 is TGTGCCAGCAGCGCATTGACAGGGGGGAGGGGCTACACCTTC.

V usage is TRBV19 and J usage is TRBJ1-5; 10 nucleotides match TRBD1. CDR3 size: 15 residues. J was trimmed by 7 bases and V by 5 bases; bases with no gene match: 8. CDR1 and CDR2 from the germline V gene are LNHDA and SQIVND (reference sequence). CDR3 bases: TGTGCCAGTAGTCTTCGACAGGGGGCTTGGCAGCCCCAGCATTTT. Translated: CASSLRQGAWQPQHF.

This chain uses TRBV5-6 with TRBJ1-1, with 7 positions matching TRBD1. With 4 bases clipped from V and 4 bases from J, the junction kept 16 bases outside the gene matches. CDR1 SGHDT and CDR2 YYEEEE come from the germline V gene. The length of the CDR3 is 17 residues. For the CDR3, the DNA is TGTGCCAGCAGCGCATGGATCAGGGGGGACGGTGGCACTGAAGCTTTCTTT. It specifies CASSAWIRGDGGTEAFF.

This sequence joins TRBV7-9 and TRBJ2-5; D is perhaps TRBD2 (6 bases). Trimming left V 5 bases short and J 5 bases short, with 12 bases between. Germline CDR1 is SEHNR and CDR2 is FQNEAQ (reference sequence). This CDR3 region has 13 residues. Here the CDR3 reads CASSLTRLETQYF. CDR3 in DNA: TGTGCCAGCAGCCTGACTAGATTGGAGACCCAGTACTTC. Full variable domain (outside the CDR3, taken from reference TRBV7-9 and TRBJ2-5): DTGVSQNPRHKITKRGQNVTFRCDPISEHNRLYWYRQTLGQGPEFLTYFQNEAQLEKSRLLSDRFSAERPKGSFSTLEIQRTEQGDSAMYLCASSLTRLETQYFGPGTRLLVL.

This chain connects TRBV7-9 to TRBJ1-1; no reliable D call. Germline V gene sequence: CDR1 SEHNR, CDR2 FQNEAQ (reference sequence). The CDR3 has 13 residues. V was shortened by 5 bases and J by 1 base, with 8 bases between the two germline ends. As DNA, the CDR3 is TGTGCCAGCAGCCGAACGGCGAACACTGAAGCTTTCTTT. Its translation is CASSRTANTEAFF.

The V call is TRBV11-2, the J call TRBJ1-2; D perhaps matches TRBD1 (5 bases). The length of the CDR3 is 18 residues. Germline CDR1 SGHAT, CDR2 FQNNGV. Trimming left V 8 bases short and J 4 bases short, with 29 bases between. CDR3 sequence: CASGSTGTDFIGLYGYTF. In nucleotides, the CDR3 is TGTGCCAGCGGATCGACCGGGACGGACTTTATAGGGCTCTATGGCTACACCTTC.

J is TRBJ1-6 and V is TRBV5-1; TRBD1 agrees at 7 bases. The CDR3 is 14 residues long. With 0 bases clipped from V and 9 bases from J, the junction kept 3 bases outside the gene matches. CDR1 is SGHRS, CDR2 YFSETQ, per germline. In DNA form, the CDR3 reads TGCGCCAGCAGCTTGGAGGGGGCACCTTCACCCCTCCACTTT. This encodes CASSLEGAPSPLHF.

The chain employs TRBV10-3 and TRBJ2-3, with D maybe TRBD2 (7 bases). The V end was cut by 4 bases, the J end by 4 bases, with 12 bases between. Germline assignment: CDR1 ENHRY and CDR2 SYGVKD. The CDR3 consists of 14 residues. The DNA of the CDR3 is TGTGCCATCAGTGTAGGCGGGGGCTCAGATACGCAGTATTTT. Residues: CAISVGGGSDTQYF.

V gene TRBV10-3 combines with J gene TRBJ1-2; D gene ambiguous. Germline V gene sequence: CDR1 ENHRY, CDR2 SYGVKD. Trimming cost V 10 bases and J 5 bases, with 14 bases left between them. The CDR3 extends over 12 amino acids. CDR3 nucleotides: TGTGCCAGCCGATTGAGCGAGTATGGCTACACCTTC. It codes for CASRLSEYGYTF.

Written as DNA, the CDR3 is TGTGCCAGCAGCCTGGGGCCCCAAGCGACGGATACGCAGTATTTT. Its translation: CASSLGPQATDTQYF. The chain carries TRBV28 and TRBJ2-3; possible D gene TRBD1, 5 bases. V was pared by 6 bases and J by 6 bases, with 19 bases between. The CDR3 contains 15 residues. Germline V gene lookup returns CDR1 MDHEN and CDR2 SYDVKM.

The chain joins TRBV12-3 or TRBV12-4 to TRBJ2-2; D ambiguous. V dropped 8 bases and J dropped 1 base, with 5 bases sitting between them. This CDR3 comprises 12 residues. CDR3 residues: CASRENTGELFF. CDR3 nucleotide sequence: TGTGCCAGCCGCGAGAACACCGGGGAGCTGTTTTTT.

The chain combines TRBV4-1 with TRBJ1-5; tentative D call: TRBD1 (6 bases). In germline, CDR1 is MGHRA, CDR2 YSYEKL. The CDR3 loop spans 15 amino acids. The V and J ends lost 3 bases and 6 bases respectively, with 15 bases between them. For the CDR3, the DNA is TGCGCCAGCAGCCAGGGATCAGGGGAGGGTCAGCCCCAGCATTTT. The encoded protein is CASSQGSGEGQPQHF.

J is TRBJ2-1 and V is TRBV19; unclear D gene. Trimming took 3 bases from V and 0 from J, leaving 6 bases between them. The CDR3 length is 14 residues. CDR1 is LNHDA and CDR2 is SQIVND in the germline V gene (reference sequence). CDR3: CASSMYHSYNEQFF. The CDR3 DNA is TGTGCCAGTAGTATGTACCACTCCTACAATGAGCAGTTCTTC.

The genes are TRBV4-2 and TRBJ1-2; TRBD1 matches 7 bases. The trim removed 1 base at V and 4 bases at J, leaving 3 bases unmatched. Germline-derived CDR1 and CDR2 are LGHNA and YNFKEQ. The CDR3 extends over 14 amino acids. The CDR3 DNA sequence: TGTGCCAGCAGCCAAGGACAGGGCCCCTATGGCTACACCTTC. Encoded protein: CASSQGQGPYGYTF.